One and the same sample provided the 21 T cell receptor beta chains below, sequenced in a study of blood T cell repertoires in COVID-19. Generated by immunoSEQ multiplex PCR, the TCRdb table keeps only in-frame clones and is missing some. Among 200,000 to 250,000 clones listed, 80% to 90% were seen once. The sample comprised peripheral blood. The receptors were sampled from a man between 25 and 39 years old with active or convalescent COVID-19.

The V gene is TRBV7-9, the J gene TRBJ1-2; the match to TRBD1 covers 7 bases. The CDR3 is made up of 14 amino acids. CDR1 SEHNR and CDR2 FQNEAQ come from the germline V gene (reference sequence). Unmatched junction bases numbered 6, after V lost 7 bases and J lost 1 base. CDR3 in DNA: TGTGCCAGCACACTACAGGGGAATAACTATGGCTACACCTTC. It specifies CASTLQGNNYGYTF.

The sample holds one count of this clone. Here the CDR3 reads CASSSIQGSSGGYTF. CDR3 nucleotide sequence: TGTGCCAGCAGTTCGATACAGGGGAGCTCGGGGGGCTACACCTTC. The V call is TRBV6-6, the J call TRBJ1-2; TRBD1 aligns across 7 bases. V was pared by 4 bases and J by 8 bases, with 13 bases of the junction left unmatched. From germline, CDR1 is MNHNY and CDR2 SVGAGI (reference sequence). The CDR3 is made up of 15 amino acids.

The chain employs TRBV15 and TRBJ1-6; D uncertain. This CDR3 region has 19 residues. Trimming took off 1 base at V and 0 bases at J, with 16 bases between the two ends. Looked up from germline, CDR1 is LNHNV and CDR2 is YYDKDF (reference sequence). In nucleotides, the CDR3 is TGTGCCACCAGCAGAGTAGACGGTCGCCGGAGCTCCTATAATTCACCCCTCCACTTT. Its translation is CATSRVDGRRSSYNSPLHF.

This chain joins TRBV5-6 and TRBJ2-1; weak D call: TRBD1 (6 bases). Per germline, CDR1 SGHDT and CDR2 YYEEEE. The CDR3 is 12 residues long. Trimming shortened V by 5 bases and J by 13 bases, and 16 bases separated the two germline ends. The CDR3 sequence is CASSPGHTSQFF. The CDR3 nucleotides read TGTGCCAGCAGTCCGGGACATACTTCCCAGTTCTTC.

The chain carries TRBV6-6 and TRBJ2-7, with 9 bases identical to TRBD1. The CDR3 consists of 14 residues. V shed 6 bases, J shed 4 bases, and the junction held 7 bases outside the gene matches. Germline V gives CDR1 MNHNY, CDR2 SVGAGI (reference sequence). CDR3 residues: CASRPGQGRYEQYF. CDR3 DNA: TGTGCCAGCAGACCGGGACAGGGTCGGTACGAGCAGTACTTC.

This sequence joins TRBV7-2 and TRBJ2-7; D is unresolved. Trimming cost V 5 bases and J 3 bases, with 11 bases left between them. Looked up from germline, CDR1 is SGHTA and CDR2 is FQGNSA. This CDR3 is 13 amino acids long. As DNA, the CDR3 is TGTGCCAGCAGCGGAGCGTCAGTCTACGAGCAGTACTTC. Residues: CASSGASVYEQYF.

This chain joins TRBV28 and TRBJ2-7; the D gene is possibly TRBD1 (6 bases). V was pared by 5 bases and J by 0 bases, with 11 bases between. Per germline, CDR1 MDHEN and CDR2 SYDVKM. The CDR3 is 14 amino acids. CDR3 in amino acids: CASSPLTGSYEQYF. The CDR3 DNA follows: TGTGCCAGCAGTCCCCTGACAGGCTCCTACGAGCAGTACTTC.

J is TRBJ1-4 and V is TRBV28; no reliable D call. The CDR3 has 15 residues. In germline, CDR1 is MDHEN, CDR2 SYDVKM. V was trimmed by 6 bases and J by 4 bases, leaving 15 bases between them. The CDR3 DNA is TGTGCCAGCAGCTCCACCCGGGGATTTAATGAAAAACTGTTTTTT. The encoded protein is CASSSTRGFNEKLFF.

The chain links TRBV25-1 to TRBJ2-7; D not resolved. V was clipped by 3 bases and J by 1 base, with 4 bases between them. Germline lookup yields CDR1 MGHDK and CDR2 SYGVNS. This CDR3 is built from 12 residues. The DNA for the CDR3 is TGTGCCAGCAGTGACCCGTCCTACGAGCAGTACTTC. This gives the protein CASSDPSYEQYF.

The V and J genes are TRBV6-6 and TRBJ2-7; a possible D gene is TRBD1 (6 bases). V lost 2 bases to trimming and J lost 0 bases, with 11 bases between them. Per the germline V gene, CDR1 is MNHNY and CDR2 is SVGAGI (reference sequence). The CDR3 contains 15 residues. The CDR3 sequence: CASSYADRTSYEQYF. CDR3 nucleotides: TGTGCCAGCAGTTACGCCGACAGGACCTCCTACGAGCAGTACTTC.

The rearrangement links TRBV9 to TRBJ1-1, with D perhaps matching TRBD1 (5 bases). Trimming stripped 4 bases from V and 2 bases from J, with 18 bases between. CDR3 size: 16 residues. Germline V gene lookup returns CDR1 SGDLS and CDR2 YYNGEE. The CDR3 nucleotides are TGTGCCAGCAGCCCGGGATGGGGGGAACTTAACACTGAAGCTTTCTTT. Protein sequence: CASSPGWGELNTEAFF.

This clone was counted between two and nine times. The CDR3 bases are TGCGCCAGCAGCCCCGACAGGGGTGAGTTTGGAAGCACAGATACGCAGTATTTT. This gives the protein CASSPDRGEFGSTDTQYF. The chain uses TRBV4-3 and TRBJ2-3, with 8 bases aligning to TRBD1. Germline V gene sequence: CDR1 LGHNA, CDR2 YSLEER. The V gene end was trimmed by 4 bases and the J gene end by 0 bases; junction bases not matched to a gene: 12. The CDR3 length is 18 residues.

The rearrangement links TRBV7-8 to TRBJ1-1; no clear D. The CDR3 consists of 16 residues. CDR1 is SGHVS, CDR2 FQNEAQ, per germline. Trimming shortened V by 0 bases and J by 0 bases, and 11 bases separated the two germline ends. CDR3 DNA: TGTGCCAGCAGCTTAGCGCAGGCGGGAATGAACACTGAAGCTTTCTTT. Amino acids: CASSLAQAGMNTEAFF.

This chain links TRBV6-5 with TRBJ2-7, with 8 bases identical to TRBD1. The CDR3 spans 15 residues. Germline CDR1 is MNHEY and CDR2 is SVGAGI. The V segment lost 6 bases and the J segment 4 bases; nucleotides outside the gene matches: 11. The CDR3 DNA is TGTGCCAGCAGCTTGGACAGGGCCGCATGGTACGAGCAGTACTTC. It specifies CASSLDRAAWYEQYF.

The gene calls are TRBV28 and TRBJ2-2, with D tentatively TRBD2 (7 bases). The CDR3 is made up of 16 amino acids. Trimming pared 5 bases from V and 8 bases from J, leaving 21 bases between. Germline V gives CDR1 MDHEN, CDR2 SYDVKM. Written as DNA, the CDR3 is TGTGCCAGCAGTCCCTTGGGGGCCTACGGGAGGGGGGAGCTGTTTTTT. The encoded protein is CASSPLGAYGRGELFF.

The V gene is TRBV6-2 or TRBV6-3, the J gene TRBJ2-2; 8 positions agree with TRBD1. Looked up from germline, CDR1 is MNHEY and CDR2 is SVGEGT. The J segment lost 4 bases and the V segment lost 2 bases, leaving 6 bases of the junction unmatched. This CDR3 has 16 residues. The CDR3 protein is CASSYPGQGITGELFF. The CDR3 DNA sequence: TGTGCCAGCAGTTACCCCGGACAGGGTATCACCGGGGAGCTGTTTTTT.

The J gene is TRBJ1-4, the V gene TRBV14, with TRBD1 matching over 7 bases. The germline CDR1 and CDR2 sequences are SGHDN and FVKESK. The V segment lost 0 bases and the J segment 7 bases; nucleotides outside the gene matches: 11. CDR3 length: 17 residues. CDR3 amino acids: CASSQDQGGGWGEKLFF. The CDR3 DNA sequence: TGTGCCAGCAGCCAAGATCAAGGGGGCGGCTGGGGTGAAAAACTGTTTTTT.

CDR3 amino acids: CASAATSGRVVTDTQYF. CDR3 DNA: TGTGCCAGCGCAGCAACTAGCGGGAGAGTGGTCACAGATACGCAGTATTTT. The V and J genes are TRBV7-2 and TRBJ2-3; 11 positions match TRBD2. The V and J ends lost 8 bases and 2 bases, in that order; junction bases with no gene match: 12. This CDR3 is built from 17 residues. The germline V gene encodes CDR1 SGHTA and CDR2 FQGNSA.

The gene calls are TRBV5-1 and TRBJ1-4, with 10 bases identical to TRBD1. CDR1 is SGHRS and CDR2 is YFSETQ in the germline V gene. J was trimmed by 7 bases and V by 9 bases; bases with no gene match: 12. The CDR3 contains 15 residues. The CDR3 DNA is TGCGCCACCACGACAGGGGGCGCGGCTGGTGAAAAACTGTTTTTT. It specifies CATTTGGAAGEKLFF. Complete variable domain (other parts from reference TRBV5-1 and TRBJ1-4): KAGVTQTPRYLIKTRGQQVTLSCSPISGHRSVSWYQQTPGQGLQFLFEYFSETQRNKGNFPGRFSGRQFSNSRSEMNVSTLELGDSALYLCATTTGGAAGEKLFFGSGTQLSVL.

The CDR3 nucleotides read TGCGCCAGCAGCCTGACGGGACTAGCGGGAAGCGAGCAGTACTTC. Protein product: CASSLTGLAGSEQYF. The rearrangement joins TRBV4-3 to TRBJ2-7, with TRBD2 matching 13 bases. The CDR3 spans 15 residues. Germline V CDR1 and CDR2: LGHNA, YSLEER. With 4 bases clipped from V and 6 bases from J, the junction kept 6 bases outside the gene matches.

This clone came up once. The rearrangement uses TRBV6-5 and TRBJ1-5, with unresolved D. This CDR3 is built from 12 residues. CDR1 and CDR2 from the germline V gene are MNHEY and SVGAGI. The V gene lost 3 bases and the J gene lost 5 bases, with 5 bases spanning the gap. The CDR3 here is CASSYGDQPQHF. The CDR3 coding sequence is TGTGCCAGCAGTTATGGAGATCAGCCCCAGCATTTT.